This TCR beta chain was observed in a study of cytomegalovirus exposure and HLA in healthy donors. Overall study context: Early released data comprised 80 million or so unique TCRs from HLA-typed donors. Study results and caveats: Later on, analysis showed that most CMV-associated TCR beta chains appeared to be HLA-restricted. Later findings reportedly placed an Asian-associated ancestry cluster below the roughly 700-donor mean for N-insertions.

In germline, CDR1 is MNHNY, CDR2 SVGAGI (reference sequence). The V segment lost 6 bases and the J segment 7 bases; nucleotides outside the gene matches: 6. This CDR3 is built from 15 residues. Vbeta (60) and Jbeta (13) primers were used in the PCR. Original processing notes: There were about 80 million unique TCR beta chains by a later count, and 8.5 million to 14 million of them were shared. Clones were sequenced by immunoSEQ multiplex PCR, and TCRdb holds only the in-frame ones, with some missing. V and J calls plus clone size are reproduced from that table; the DNA served to infer D and trimming. The sample has roughly 100,000 clones. As to this clone: Its antigen is unknown.

V usage is TRBV6-6 and J usage is TRBJ2-1; 13 nucleotides agree with TRBD2. The sequence was collected from a man between 35 and 55 years old in good health and CMV-seronegative. The sequenced sample consisted of PBMCs. The CDR3: CASRLTSGGGNEQFF. The CDR3 DNA follows: TGTGCCAGCAGGCTCACTAGCGGGGGGGGGAATGAGCAGTTCTTC.